The 10 T cell receptor beta chains reported below all come from one sample, sequenced in a study of Ad26.COV2.S vaccination and SARS-CoV-2 variants. Treatment in this sample: around 19 received Ad26.COV2.S at low or high dose, single or two shots; 5 received placebo; per-sample allocation not given. Vaccine and placebo recipients were sampled on day 63 after the first injection. The protocol was immunoSEQ multiplex PCR, while the TCRdb copy is restricted to in-frame clones and leaves out a portion. This table holds roughly 380,000 clones, around nine tenths found once. The source material was peripheral blood, sampled in a trial of Ad26.COV2.S vaccine versus placebo. The receptor source for this set is a person between 18 and 65 years old who received the Ad26.COV2.S COVID-19 vaccine or a placebo.

The genes are TRBV19 and TRBJ2-4; no clear D gene. This CDR3 has 16 amino acids. In germline, CDR1 is LNHDA, CDR2 SQIVND (reference sequence). V lost 2 bases to trimming and J lost 0 bases, with 11 bases between them. The CDR3 bases are TGTGCCAGTAGTATAACCCCACTGTTAGCCAAAAACATTCAGTACTTC. This translates into CASSITPLLAKNIQYF.

V and J are TRBV29-1 and TRBJ2-1, with D possibly being TRBD1 (6 bases). The length of the CDR3 is 12 residues. Trimming removed 6 bases at V and 7 bases at J, with 13 bases between. Looked up from germline, CDR1 is SQVTM and CDR2 is ANQGSEA. This chain's CDR3 is CSVRTDWNEQFF. The CDR3 nucleotides read TGCAGCGTGCGGACAGATTGGAATGAGCAGTTCTTC.

This clone has more than one count but fewer than ten. The chain couples TRBV7-3 to TRBJ2-2, with TRBD1 matching 8 bases. The CDR3 loop spans 15 amino acids. J was trimmed by 6 bases and V by 3 bases; bases with no gene match: 6. Germline V gene lookup returns CDR1 SGHTA and CDR2 FQGTGA. Here the CDR3 DNA reads TGTGCCAGCAGCTTTTCCGGACAGGGCTCCGGGGAGCTGTTTTTT. Residues: CASSFSGQGSGELFF.

The J gene is TRBJ1-1, the V gene TRBV6-5; 8 positions match TRBD1. This CDR3 is built from 16 residues. Losses at the gene ends were 0 bases for V and 3 bases for J; bases not matched to a gene: 6. Germline CDR1 reads MNHEY; CDR2 reads SVGAGI. Here the CDR3 reads CASSYSRTGMDTEAFF. CDR3 nucleotide sequence: TGTGCCAGCAGTTACTCTCGGACAGGGATGGACACTGAAGCTTTCTTT.

This clone occurred once. The gene calls are TRBV7-8 and TRBJ2-5, with a weak D call TRBD1 (6 bases). V lost 7 bases, J lost 4 bases, and 19 bases lay in between. The CDR3 sequence is 15 residues long. CDR1 and CDR2 (germline): SGHVS, FQNEAQ. The CDR3 here is CASIPPRGYRETQYF. DNA of the CDR3: TGTGCCAGCATCCCGCCTAGGGGGTATAGAGAGACCCAGTACTTC.

This chain links TRBV27 with TRBJ2-2; TRBD1 agrees at 7 bases. This CDR3 is 16 amino acids long. V gave up 6 bases and J gave up 0 bases; unmatched junction bases: 7. From germline, CDR1 is MNHEY and CDR2 SMNVEV (reference sequence). The CDR3 sequence: CASRPTGAPNTGELFF. The CDR3 DNA follows: TGTGCCAGCAGGCCAACAGGGGCGCCGAACACCGGGGAGCTGTTTTTT.

This clone was recorded only once. The chain employs TRBV6-5 and TRBJ1-5; no firm D call. CDR1 MNHEY and CDR2 SVGAGI come from the germline V gene. Trimming left V 8 bases short and J 0 bases short, with 14 bases between. The CDR3 has 15 amino acids. This chain's CDR3 is CASWSGFYSNQPQHF. Here the CDR3 DNA reads TGTGCCAGCTGGTCGGGGTTCTATAGCAATCAGCCCCAGCATTTT.

This chain links TRBV9 with TRBJ2-3; D gene ambiguous. CDR1 is SGDLS, CDR2 YYNGEE, per germline. V was cut by 0 bases and J by 1 base, with 9 bases left in between. CDR3 length equals 15 residues. The CDR3 protein is CASSVGVGGTDTQYF. The CDR3, as DNA: TGTGCCAGCAGCGTAGGGGTTGGGGGCACAGATACGCAGTATTTT.

The chain combines TRBV5-4 with TRBJ1-4; perhaps TRBD1 as D (5 bases). The germline V gene has CDR1 SGHNT and CDR2 YYREEE (reference sequence). V lost 0 bases to trimming and J lost 5 bases, with 8 bases between them. The CDR3 is 14 residues long. The CDR3 sequence: CASSLAPGNEKLFF. The CDR3 DNA reads TGTGCCAGCAGCTTGGCCCCAGGGAATGAAAAACTGTTTTTT.

This clone has only a few counts. The chain recombines TRBV28 with TRBJ1-2; D gene ambiguous. Germline V lookup: CDR1 MDHEN, CDR2 SYDVKM. Trimming cost V 4 bases and J 0 bases, with 12 bases left between them. CDR3 size: 15 residues. The CDR3 nucleotides read TGTGCCAGCAGTTCACCCAGGATAGCTAACTATGGCTACACCTTC. Translation gives CASSSPRIANYGYTF.